This T cell receptor (beta chain) was recovered during a study of T cell responses to AZD1222 COVID-19 vaccine. Notes on the study in general: Unmutated variant regions reportedly attract nearly half of all spike-specific TCRs. The donor cohort was predominantly white British with a female majority, and clonal diversity may have been underestimated.

Sequencing was performed with immunoSEQ multiplex PCR; in TCRdb, only in-frame clones are kept and a portion is missing. This table holds about 130,000 clones, around 90% found once. Points on this clone: Its antigen is undetermined.

This CDR3 has 17 amino acids. Germline values: CDR1 MNHNS, CDR2 SASEGT. V shed 4 bases and J 5 bases; nucleotides not matched to a gene: 12. This chain connects TRBV6-1 to TRBJ2-5; 11 bases are shared with TRBD2. This TCR was recovered from an adult in good health. The specimen comprised peripheral blood, sampled on day 0 of AZD1222 vaccination. For the CDR3, the DNA is TGTGCCAGCAGTGTCCCCCTTCAACTAGCGGGGGTTGAGACCCAGTACTTC. Translated, it gives CASSVPLQLAGVETQYF.